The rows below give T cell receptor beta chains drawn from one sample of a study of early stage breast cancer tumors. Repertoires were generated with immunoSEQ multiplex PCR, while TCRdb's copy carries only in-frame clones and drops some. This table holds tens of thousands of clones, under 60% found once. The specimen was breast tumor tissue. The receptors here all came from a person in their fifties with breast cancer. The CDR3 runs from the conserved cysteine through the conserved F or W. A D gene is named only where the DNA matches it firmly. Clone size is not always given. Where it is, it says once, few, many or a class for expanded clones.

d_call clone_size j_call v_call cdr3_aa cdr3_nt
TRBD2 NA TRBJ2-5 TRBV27 CASSRLAGEGETQYF TGTGCCAGCAGCCGACTAGCGGGAGAAGGAGAGACCCAGTACTTC
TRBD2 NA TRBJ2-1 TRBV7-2 CASSLSFAGVGNEQFF TGTGCCAGCAGCTTAAGTTTTGCGGGAGTGGGTAATGAGCAGTTCTTC
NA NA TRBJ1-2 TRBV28 CASKGAVEGYTF TGTGCCAGCAAAGGGGCGGTGGAGGGCTACACCTTC
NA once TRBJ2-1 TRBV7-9 CASSPRGGAIFVEQFF TGTGCCAGCAGCCCTAGAGGCGGGGCTATTTTTGTTGAGCAGTTCTTC
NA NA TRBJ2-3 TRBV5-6 CASSLSSTDTQYF TGTGCCAGCAGCTTGTCTAGCACAGATACGCAGTATTTT
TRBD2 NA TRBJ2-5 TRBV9 CASSVGLAGEGPETQYF TGTGCCAGCAGCGTAGGACTAGCGGGAGAGGGTCCAGAGACCCAGTACTTC
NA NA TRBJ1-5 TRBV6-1 CASSEGGAEIPQHF TGTGCCAGCAGTGAAGGGGGGGCGGAAATCCCCCAGCATTTT
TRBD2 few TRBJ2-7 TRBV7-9 CASSYGLAAYEQYF TGTGCCAGCAGCTATGGACTAGCGGCCTACGAGCAGTACTTC
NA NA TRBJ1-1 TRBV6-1 CASSEIRSYTEAFF TGTGCCAGCAGTGAAATCAGGTCCTACACTGAAGCTTTCTTT
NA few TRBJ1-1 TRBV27 CASSPTVNTEAFF TGTGCCAGCAGCCCGACAGTGAACACTGAAGCTTTCTTT
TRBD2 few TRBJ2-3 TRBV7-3 CASSSFSGGTDTQYF TGTGCCAGCAGCTCCTTTAGCGGGGGCACAGATACGCAGTATTTT
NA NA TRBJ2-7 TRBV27 CASSRGGTGGKYEQYF TGTGCCAGCAGTCGAGGCGGGACGGGGGGCAAATACGAGCAGTACTTC
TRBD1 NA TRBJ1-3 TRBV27 CASSRTGDAGNTIYF TGTGCCAGCAGTCGGACAGGGGACGCTGGAAACACCATATATTTT
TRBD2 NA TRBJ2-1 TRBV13 CASSPAASGRDEQFF TGTGCCAGCAGCCCAGCGGCTAGCGGGAGGGATGAGCAGTTCTTC
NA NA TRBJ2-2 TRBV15 CATSRGQSNGELFF TGTGCCACCAGCAGAGGACAGAGTAACGGGGAGCTGTTTTTT
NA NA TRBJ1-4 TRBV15 CATSRGEGVGEKLFF TGTGCCACCAGCAGAGGGGAGGGGGTCGGTGAAAAACTGTTTTTT
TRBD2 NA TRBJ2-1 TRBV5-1 CASSKGTSGGYNEQFF TGCGCCAGCAGCAAAGGGACTAGCGGGGGCTACAATGAGCAGTTCTTC
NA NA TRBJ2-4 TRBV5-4 CASSLAGGGYENIQYF TGTGCCAGCAGCTTGGCGGGTGGGGGGTATGAGAACATTCAGTACTTC
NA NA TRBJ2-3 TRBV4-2 CASSQETVLSSTDTQYF TGTGCCAGCAGCCAAGAAACAGTTCTTTCTAGCACAGATACGCAGTATTTT
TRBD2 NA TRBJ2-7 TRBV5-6 CASSGTGSAPRTRNYEQYF TGTGCCAGCAGCGGGACGGGAAGTGCCCCTAGGACTAGAAACTACGAGCAGTACTTC
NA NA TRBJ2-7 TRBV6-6 CASSSPRGLKPYEQYF TGTGCCAGCAGTTCCCCCAGGGGACTTAAACCCTACGAGCAGTACTTC
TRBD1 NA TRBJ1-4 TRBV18 CASSPFRDSPEKLFF TGTGCCAGCTCACCTTTCCGGGACAGCCCTGAAAAACTGTTTTTT
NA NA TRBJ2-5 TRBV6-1 CATRRGAQETQYF TGTGCCACTCGGAGGGGGGCCCAAGAGACCCAGTACTTC
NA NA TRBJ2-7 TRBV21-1 CASSKDWGYEQYF TGTGCCAGCAGCAAGGACTGGGGATACGAGCAGTACTTC
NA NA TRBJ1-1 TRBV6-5 CASSYSLARPEGAFF TGTGCCAGCAGTTACTCCCTCGCCAGGCCGGAGGGAGCTTTCTTT
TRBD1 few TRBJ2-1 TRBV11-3 CASSLGTGGDNEQFF TGTGCCAGCAGCTTAGGGACAGGGGGCGACAATGAGCAGTTCTTC
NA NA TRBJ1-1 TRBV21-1 CASVRGVAFF TGTGCCAGCGTACGGGGGGTAGCTTTCTTT
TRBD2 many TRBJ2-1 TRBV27 CASSSAGGPEFF TGTGCCAGCAGTTCGGCGGGAGGGCCTGAGTTCTTC
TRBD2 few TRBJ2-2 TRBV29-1 CSVDAGVDTGELFF TGCAGCGTTGATGCGGGAGTCGACACCGGGGAGCTGTTTTTT
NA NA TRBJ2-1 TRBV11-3 CASMPRSGEQFF TGTGCCAGCATGCCGCGCTCCGGGGAGCAGTTCTTC
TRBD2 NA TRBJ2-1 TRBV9 CASSPTGEGYNEQFF TGTGCCAGCAGTCCTACGGGGGAGGGCTACAATGAGCAGTTCTTC
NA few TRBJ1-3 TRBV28 CASTLGPISGNTIYF TGTGCCAGCACCCTAGGGCCTATCTCTGGAAACACCATATATTTT
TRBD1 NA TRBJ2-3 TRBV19 CASSRTGAVADTQYF TGTGCCAGTAGTAGGACAGGGGCCGTAGCAGATACGCAGTATTTT
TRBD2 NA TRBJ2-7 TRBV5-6 CASSLGLAGPSGSYEQYF TGTGCCAGCAGCTTGGGACTAGCGGGTCCTTCTGGCTCCTACGAGCAGTACTTC
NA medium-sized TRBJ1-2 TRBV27 CASSMTTANYGYTF TGTGCCAGCAGTATGACGACAGCTAACTATGGCTACACCTTC
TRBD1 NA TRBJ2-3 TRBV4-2 CASSLGQGVADTQYF TGTGCCAGCAGCTTGGGACAGGGGGTCGCAGATACGCAGTATTTT
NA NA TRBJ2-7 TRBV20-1 CSATDGTKQYF TGCAGTGCAACGGACGGTACGAAGCAGTACTTC
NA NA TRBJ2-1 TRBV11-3 CASSLGPSDEQFF TGTGCCAGCAGCTTAGGTCCTAGCGATGAGCAGTTCTTC
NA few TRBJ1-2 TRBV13 CASSTGTDYGYTF TGTGCCAGCAGCACGGGGACGGACTATGGCTACACCTTC
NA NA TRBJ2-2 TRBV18 CASSFGTGNTGELFF TGTGCCAGCTCATTTGGGACGGGTAACACCGGGGAGCTGTTTTTT
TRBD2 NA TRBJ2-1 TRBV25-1 CASSDPGGSNEQFF TGTGCCAGCAGTGATCCGGGGGGGAGCAATGAGCAGTTCTTC
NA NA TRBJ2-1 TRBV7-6 CASSNFKEQFF TGTGCCAGCAGCAATTTTAAGGAGCAGTTCTTC
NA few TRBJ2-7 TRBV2 CASASRGGGKGEQYF TGTGCCAGCGCCTCAAGGGGGGGAGGGAAGGGCGAGCAGTACTTC
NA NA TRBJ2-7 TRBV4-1 CASSQDQGTTYEQYF TGCGCCAGCAGCCAAGATCAGGGGACGACCTACGAGCAGTACTTC
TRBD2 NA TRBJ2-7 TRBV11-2 CASTLQTGTSEF TGTGCCAGCACTCTTCAAACCGGGACTAGCGAGTTC
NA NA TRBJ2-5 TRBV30 CAWSVGARETQYF TGTGCCTGGAGTGTAGGTGCTCGGGAGACCCAGTACTTC
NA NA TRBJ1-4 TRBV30 CAWNGPGDNEKLFF TGTGCCTGGAACGGACCGGGAGACAATGAAAAACTGTTTTTT
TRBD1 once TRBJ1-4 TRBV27 CASSSSFPDRIHEKLFF TGTGCCAGCAGTTCCTCTTTTCCGGACAGGATTCATGAAAAACTGTTTTTT
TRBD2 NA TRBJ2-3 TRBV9 CASSGRAESGFAGGSDTQYF TGTGCCAGCAGCGGGAGGGCAGAGTCGGGGTTCGCGGGAGGGTCAGATACGCAGTATTTT
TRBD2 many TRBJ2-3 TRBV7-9 CASSPGGSGRSDTQYF TGTGCCAGCAGCCCGGGGGGGAGCGGGAGGTCAGATACGCAGTATTTT
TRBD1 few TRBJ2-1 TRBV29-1 CSVESGQGANEQFF TGCAGCGTTGAATCGGGACAGGGGGCCAATGAGCAGTTCTTC
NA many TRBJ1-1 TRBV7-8 CASSSLANTEAFF TGTGCCAGCAGCTCCCTGGCGAACACTGAAGCTTTCTTT
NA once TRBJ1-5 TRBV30 CAWSYGLSNQPQHF TGTGCCTGGAGTTACGGACTTAGCAATCAGCCCCAGCATTTT
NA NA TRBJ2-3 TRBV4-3 CASSQERGLYSTDTQYF TGCGCCAGCAGCCAAGAGAGAGGGCTATATAGCACAGATACGCAGTATTTT
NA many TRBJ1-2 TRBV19 CASTSGSGVNYGYTF TGTGCCAGTACCTCAGGTAGTGGGGTCAACTATGGCTACACCTTC